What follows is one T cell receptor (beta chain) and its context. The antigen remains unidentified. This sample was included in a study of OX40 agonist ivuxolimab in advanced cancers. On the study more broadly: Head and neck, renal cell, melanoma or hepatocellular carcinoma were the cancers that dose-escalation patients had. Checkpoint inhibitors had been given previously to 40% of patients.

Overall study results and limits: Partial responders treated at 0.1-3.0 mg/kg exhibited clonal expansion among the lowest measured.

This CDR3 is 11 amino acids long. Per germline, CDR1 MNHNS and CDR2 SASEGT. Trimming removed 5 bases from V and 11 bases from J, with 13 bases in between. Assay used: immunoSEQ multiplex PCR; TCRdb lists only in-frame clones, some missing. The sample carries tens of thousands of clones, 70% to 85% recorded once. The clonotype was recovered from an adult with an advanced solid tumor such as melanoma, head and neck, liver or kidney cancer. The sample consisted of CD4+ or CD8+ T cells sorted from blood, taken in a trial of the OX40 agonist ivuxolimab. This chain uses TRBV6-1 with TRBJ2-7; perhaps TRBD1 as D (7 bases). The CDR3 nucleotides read TGTGCCAGCAGTAGAGACAGGGAGGAGTACTTC. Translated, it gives CASSRDREEYF.